These 12 T cell receptor beta chains share one sample of origin, sequenced in a study of T-cell reconstitution after alpha-beta-depleted transplantation in children. Unique molecular identifiers were built into the TCRbeta library. TCRdb re-called the PCR reads through MiXCR, storing one row per CDR3 protein. Seen here are around 410,000 distinct CDR3 sequences, roughly a tenth observed once, and the top ten hold about 5%. The sample here was PBMCs from the stem cell graft donor, taken from the stem cell graft. The receptors derive from a human donor who donated a stem cell graft to a child with acute myeloid leukemia.

This clonotype showed up just a few times. This chain links TRBV20-1 with TRBJ2-7, with 7 bases matching TRBD1. CDR3 size: 14 residues. The germline V gene encodes CDR1 DFQATT and CDR2 SNEGSKA (reference sequence). The V gene end was trimmed by 5 bases and the J gene end by 0 bases; junction bases not matched to a gene: 7. The CDR3 bases are TGCAGTGCTCTTGGGACAGAGAGCTCCTACGAGCAGTACTTC. This translates into CSALGTESSYEQYF.

There are a few counts of this clonotype. The chain has TRBV12-3 or TRBV12-4 and TRBJ1-2, with D possibly matching TRBD1 (5 bases). V lost 5 bases to trimming and J lost 6 bases, with 16 bases between them. The CDR3 is 14 amino acids. CDR3: CASSGQEGADGYTF. The CDR3 DNA reads as TGTGCCAGCAGTGGACAAGAAGGGGCAGATGGCTACACCTTC.

This chain links TRBV5-5 with TRBJ2-3; D is unclear. Trimming shortened V by 0 bases and J by 6 bases, and 11 bases separated the two germline ends. The CDR3 loop spans 14 amino acids. Germline assignment: CDR1 SGHKS and CDR2 YYEKEE (reference sequence). CDR3 DNA sequence: TGTGCCAGCAGCTTGGACGGCCAGTGGGATACGCAGTATTTT. Its protein product is CASSLDGQWDTQYF.

This clonotype was observed a few times. V gene TRBV27 combines with J gene TRBJ1-5; D is possibly TRBD1 (6 bases). V was pared by 2 bases and J by 3 bases, with 14 bases between. The CDR3 sequence is 16 residues long. CDR1 MNHEY and CDR2 SMNVEV come from the germline V gene (reference sequence). DNA of the CDR3: TGTGCCAGCAGTTTAACCGGGACACCAACCAATCAGCCCCAGCATTTT. It is translated as CASSLTGTPTNQPQHF.

This rearrangement joins TRBV11-2 to TRBJ1-6; TRBD1 might be the D (5 bases). Trimming removed 5 bases from V and 7 bases from J, with 15 bases in between. The CDR3 totals 15 residues. Germline V lookup: CDR1 SGHAT, CDR2 FQNNGV. The CDR3 bases are TGTGCCAGCAGCGCCAGACAGCCATTAAATTCACCCCTCCACTTT. It codes for CASSARQPLNSPLHF.

In this sample, this clonotype turned up a few times. The rearrangement links TRBV4-1 to TRBJ1-3; D is ambiguous. Germline V gene lookup returns CDR1 MGHRA and CDR2 YSYEKL. V was cut by 3 bases and J by 0 bases, with 9 bases left in between. This CDR3 has 15 residues. CDR3 sequence reads: CASSQALTSGNTIYF. The CDR3 DNA is TGCGCCAGCAGCCAGGCCTTGACCTCTGGAAACACCATATATTTT.

This clonotype has only a few counts. The rearrangement uses TRBV19 and TRBJ2-1; no clear D. The CDR3 runs to 13 residues. CDR1 is LNHDA and CDR2 is SQIVND in the germline V gene (reference sequence). Trimming pared 3 bases from V and 3 bases from J, leaving 6 bases between. The CDR3 coding sequence is TGTGCCAGTAGTATTGAACACTACAATGAGCAGTTCTTC. This gives the protein CASSIEHYNEQFF. The full variable domain, completed using reference TRBV19 and TRBJ2-1, is DGGITQSPKYLFRKEGQNVTLSCEQNLNHDAMYWYRQDPGQGLRLIYYSQIVNDFQKGDIAEGYSVSREKKESFPLTVTSAQKNPTAFYLCASSIEHYNEQFFGPGTRLTVL.

This clonotype came up a few times. The chain couples TRBV12-3 or TRBV12-4 to TRBJ2-1; 8 nucleotides align to TRBD2. The CDR3 totals 15 residues. V was clipped by 3 bases and J by 8 bases; unmatched bases: 9. CDR3 DNA: TGTGCCAGCAGTTTGCGTGCGGGAGGTAGCGATGAGCAGTTCTTC. This sequence encodes CASSLRAGGSDEQFF.

This clonotype was observed a few times. V is TRBV3-1 and J is TRBJ1-2, with D unclear. CDR3 length: 13 residues. In germline, CDR1 is LGHDT, CDR2 YNNKEL (reference sequence). Trimming left V 4 bases short and J 8 bases short, with 14 bases between. CDR3 coding DNA: TGTGCCAGCAGCCTCCGGGCCCTGGAGGGCTACACCTTC. It specifies CASSLRALEGYTF.

This clonotype was found a few times. The chain carries TRBV5-1 and TRBJ1-4; TRBD1 agrees at 10 bases. CDR3 length equals 15 residues. With 6 bases clipped from V and 8 bases from J, the junction kept 10 bases outside the gene matches. Germline V lookup: CDR1 SGHRS, CDR2 YFSETQ. As DNA, the CDR3 is TGCGCCAGCAACTTAGCCGACAGGGGGCAAGAAAAACTGTTTTTT. Its translation is CASNLADRGQEKLFF.

This clonotype was seen more than once but under ten times. The rearrangement uses TRBV11-3 and TRBJ2-1; D is perhaps TRBD1 (6 bases). The CDR3 extends over 13 amino acids. V shed 1 base and J shed 9 bases, with 10 bases lying between them. Germline values: CDR1 SGHNT, CDR2 YENEEA. The chain's CDR3 is CASSLVQGSEQFF. The CDR3 nucleotides read TGTGCCAGCAGCTTAGTACAGGGCAGTGAGCAGTTCTTC.

The chain is built from TRBV20-1 and TRBJ1-2, with 7 bases aligning to TRBD1. The V and J ends lost 4 bases and 6 bases, in that order; junction bases with no gene match: 8. CDR1 is DFQATT, CDR2 SNEGSKA, per germline (reference sequence). The CDR3 is 13 amino acids. The CDR3 is CSATTGFVNGYTF. The DNA for the CDR3 is TGCAGTGCTACGACAGGGTTCGTAAATGGCTACACCTTC.